The rows below give T cell receptor beta chains drawn from one sample of a study of CD8+ T cells in alopecia areata. Profiling relied on immunoSEQ multiplex PCR, and the TCRdb table lists in-frame clones only, not all of them. Of approximately 150,000 clones detected, 87% appear once; the ten largest clones hold over 12%. The specimen comprised CD8+ T cells sorted from blood, sampled at week 0. These receptors were collected from a human donor with alopecia areata. Each CDR3 is given with its conserved first and last residue.

v_call	j_call	cdr3_aa
TRBV2	TRBJ2-2	CASRRDGNTGELFF
TRBV27	TRBJ2-7	CASSLDGYEQYF
TRBV6-4	TRBJ2-3	CASSRLAGTDTQYF
TRBV5-4	TRBJ1-1	CASSSTEGTEAFF
TRBV29-1	TRBJ2-5	CSVERASAGPGEQYF
TRBV25-1	TRBJ1-1	CASSASSIMNTEAFF
TRBV19	TRBJ2-2	CASSFGQGVPGELFF
TRBV7-9	TRBJ2-1	CASSPPGGAPSYNEQFF
TRBV27	TRBJ1-1	CASSYSGTEAFF
TRBV5-1	TRBJ2-2	CASSSTTGGVSGELFF
TRBV4-1	TRBJ2-7	CASSDRTGTGEQYF
TRBV7-8	TRBJ1-6	CASSVDRGSSPLHF
TRBV2	TRBJ2-7	CATRDGTYEQYF
TRBV7-8	TRBJ2-1	CASSFQGPSGNEQFF
TRBV11-2	TRBJ2-7	CASSLGQGPYEQYF
TRBV6-5	TRBJ2-5	CASSYGRQRTQETQYF
TRBV30	TRBJ2-2	CAWSWNTGELFF
TRBV19	TRBJ1-5	CASSIAQGGTGNQPQHF
TRBV5-6	TRBJ2-1	CASSLIGSPNEQFF
TRBV5-4	TRBJ1-2	CASSKAVSGYTF
TRBV4-1	TRBJ2-7	CASSQGYGFYEQYF
TRBV27	TRBJ2-2	CASSFGTTGELFF
TRBV14	TRBJ2-3	CASRDITDTQYF